This is a list of T cell receptor beta chains from one sample in a study of T cells in Graves' hyperthyroidism and ophthalmopathy. TCRdb re-called the multiplex PCR reads through MiXCR, storing one row per CDR3 protein. In the table there are hundreds of thousands of distinct CDR3 sequences, 15% to 20% of which are singletons. Source material: blood. The receptors derive from a woman in her twenties or thirties with Graves' hyperthyroidism. The CDR3 runs from the conserved cysteine through the conserved F or W. Fields, in order: D gene, V gene, clone size, J gene, CDR3 length, CDR3 DNA, CDR3 protein. D genes are given only for firm matches. The size field is filled for only some rows; it gives once, few, many or a size class.

d_call: TRBD2; v_call: TRBV28; clone_size: few; j_call: TRBJ2-1; cdr3_length: 14; cdr3_nt: TGTGCCAGTTGGGGGGGACCCTCCTACAATGAGCAGTTCTTC; cdr3_aa: CASWGGPSYNEQFF
d_call: -; v_call: TRBV27; clone_size: many; j_call: TRBJ2-7; cdr3_length: 13; cdr3_nt: TGCGCCAGCAGCTTGACAGCCTCCTACGAGCAGTACTTC; cdr3_aa: CASSLTASYEQYF
d_call: TRBD1; v_call: TRBV12-5; clone_size: -; j_call: TRBJ1-4; cdr3_length: 15; cdr3_nt: TGTGCTAGTGGTTTGGCCGGGACAGGGGTCGAAAAACTGTTTTTT; cdr3_aa: CASGLAGTGVEKLFF
d_call: TRBD2; v_call: TRBV20-1; clone_size: many; j_call: TRBJ2-1; cdr3_length: 16; cdr3_nt: TGCAGTGCTATATGGACTAGCGGGAGGGTCAACAATGAGCAGTTCTTC; cdr3_aa: CSAIWTSGRVNNEQFF
d_call: -; v_call: TRBV11-1; clone_size: many; j_call: TRBJ1-2; cdr3_length: 13; cdr3_nt: TGTGCCAGCAGCTTGGGGAATAACTATGGCTACACCTTC; cdr3_aa: CASSLGNNYGYTF
d_call: -; v_call: TRBV6-2/TRBV6-3; clone_size: -; j_call: TRBJ1-4; cdr3_length: 13; cdr3_nt: TGTGCCAGCAGATTCGGGACAACTGAAAAACTGTTTTTT; cdr3_aa: CASRFGTTEKLFF
d_call: -; v_call: TRBV15; clone_size: few; j_call: TRBJ1-5; cdr3_length: 12; cdr3_nt: TGTGCCACCAGCTCCGGTTATCAGCCCCAGCATTTT; cdr3_aa: CATSSGYQPQHF
d_call: -; v_call: TRBV28; clone_size: many; j_call: TRBJ1-1; cdr3_length: 17; cdr3_nt: TGTGCCAGCAGTCCTCCGGGGGGCTACCCTCGGAACACTGAAGCTTTCTTT; cdr3_aa: CASSPPGGYPRNTEAFF
d_call: -; v_call: TRBV6-1; clone_size: -; j_call: TRBJ2-5; cdr3_length: 17; cdr3_nt: TGTGCCAGCAGCCCGTTCGGGATAGCTAGATCGGTAGAGACCCAGTACTTC; cdr3_aa: CASSPFGIARSVETQYF
d_call: TRBD1; v_call: TRBV19; clone_size: few; j_call: TRBJ1-5; cdr3_length: 13; cdr3_nt: TGTGCCAGTAGCAGGGGGGTAAATCAGGCCCAGCATTTT; cdr3_aa: CASSRGVNQAQHF
d_call: TRBD2; v_call: TRBV20-1; clone_size: -; j_call: TRBJ2-1; cdr3_length: 16; cdr3_nt: TGCAGTGCTAGATCTCTAGCGGGAGGGCCGGGCAATGAGCAGTCCTTC; cdr3_aa: CSARSLAGGPGNEQSF
d_call: -; v_call: TRBV4-3; clone_size: once; j_call: TRBJ2-3; cdr3_length: 14; cdr3_nt: TGCGCCAGCAGCCCCCGCGCAGGTGGGGATACGCAGTATTTT; cdr3_aa: CASSPRAGGDTQYF
d_call: -; v_call: TRBV27; clone_size: many; j_call: TRBJ2-5; cdr3_length: 15; cdr3_nt: TGTGCCAGCAGTTACTACAGGGGAGGGGGAGAGACCCAGTACTTC; cdr3_aa: CASSYYRGGGETQYF
d_call: -; v_call: TRBV28; clone_size: many; j_call: TRBJ1-2; cdr3_length: 15; cdr3_nt: TGTGCCAGCAGTTTTCCTGAAAAAGGGGACTATGGCTACACCTTC; cdr3_aa: CASSFPEKGDYGYTF
d_call: TRBD1; v_call: TRBV27; clone_size: many; j_call: TRBJ2-1; cdr3_length: 13; cdr3_nt: TGTGCCAGCAGTCTCTACGGACAGGATGAGCAGTTCTTC; cdr3_aa: CASSLYGQDEQFF
d_call: -; v_call: TRBV6-2/TRBV6-3; clone_size: many; j_call: TRBJ2-5; cdr3_length: 12; cdr3_nt: TGTGCCAGCACCGGGCGGGGAGGAACCCAGTACTTC; cdr3_aa: CASTGRGGTQYF
d_call: TRBD1; v_call: TRBV19; clone_size: many; j_call: TRBJ1-1; cdr3_length: 11; cdr3_nt: TGTGCCAGTGAGACAGGGGATGGAGCTTTCTTT; cdr3_aa: CASETGDGAFF
d_call: -; v_call: TRBV29-1; clone_size: once; j_call: TRBJ1-5; cdr3_length: 17; cdr3_nt: TGCAGCGTTGCTGTTGGTCGCGGGACGGATAGCAATCAGCCCCAGCATTTT; cdr3_aa: CSVAVGRGTDSNQPQHF
d_call: TRBD1; v_call: TRBV19; clone_size: -; j_call: TRBJ2-7; cdr3_length: 17; cdr3_nt: TGTGCCAGTAGTATCGGGACAGGGGGTACTTTCGTGTACGAGCAGTACTTC; cdr3_aa: CASSIGTGGTFVYEQYF
d_call: TRBD2; v_call: TRBV2; clone_size: many; j_call: TRBJ2-7; cdr3_length: 15; cdr3_nt: TGTGCCAGCAGGTCTGGACTAGAAGGACTAGGGGAGCAGTACTTC; cdr3_aa: CASRSGLEGLGEQYF
d_call: TRBD1; v_call: TRBV2; clone_size: -; j_call: TRBJ1-4; cdr3_length: 17; cdr3_nt: TGTGCCAGCAGTCCTCTTCCCGGGACAGGGCCTAATGAAAAACTGTTTTTT; cdr3_aa: CASSPLPGTGPNEKLFF
d_call: TRBD1; v_call: TRBV6-1; clone_size: -; j_call: TRBJ2-7; cdr3_length: 15; cdr3_nt: TGTGCCAGCAGCCTAGGGACAGGGGGAAAGTACGAGCAGTACTTC; cdr3_aa: CASSLGTGGKYEQYF
d_call: TRBD2; v_call: TRBV6-6; clone_size: many; j_call: TRBJ2-7; cdr3_length: 16; cdr3_nt: TGTGCCAGCAGTTACTCGATACGGGGGGACCCCTACGAGCAGTACTTC; cdr3_aa: CASSYSIRGDPYEQYF
d_call: -; v_call: TRBV20-1; clone_size: -; j_call: TRBJ2-2; cdr3_length: 12; cdr3_nt: TGCAGTGCTATGGGGGACACCGGGGAGCTGTTTTTT; cdr3_aa: CSAMGDTGELFF
d_call: -; v_call: TRBV28; clone_size: many; j_call: TRBJ2-5; cdr3_length: 13; cdr3_nt: TGTGCCAGCAGTTTATTAGGGATAGAGACCCAGTACTTC; cdr3_aa: CASSLLGIETQYF
d_call: -; v_call: TRBV6-1; clone_size: many; j_call: TRBJ2-1; cdr3_length: 12; cdr3_nt: TGTGCCAGCAGTTACGACGGCCCCCCCAAGTTCTTC; cdr3_aa: CASSYDGPPKFF
d_call: -; v_call: TRBV19; clone_size: many; j_call: TRBJ1-1; cdr3_length: 13; cdr3_nt: TGTGCCAGCAGTGGGGCCTTGAACACTGAAGCTTTCTTT; cdr3_aa: CASSGALNTEAFF
d_call: TRBD2; v_call: TRBV6-6; clone_size: -; j_call: TRBJ2-7; cdr3_length: 17; cdr3_nt: TGTGCCAGCAGTTACTCGCGAGGCCGGCTAGCGGGCTACGAGCAGTACTTC; cdr3_aa: CASSYSRGRLAGYEQYF
d_call: -; v_call: TRBV6-5; clone_size: many; j_call: TRBJ2-7; cdr3_length: 14; cdr3_nt: TGTGCCAGCAGTTACTCGGTCTTCACGTACGAGCAGTACTTC; cdr3_aa: CASSYSVFTYEQYF
d_call: -; v_call: TRBV24-1; clone_size: many; j_call: TRBJ2-3; cdr3_length: 15; cdr3_nt: TGTGCCACCAGTGATCCGAGCGGGAGCACAGATACGCAGTATTTT; cdr3_aa: CATSDPSGSTDTQYF
d_call: -; v_call: TRBV3-1; clone_size: many; j_call: TRBJ2-1; cdr3_length: 12; cdr3_nt: TGTGCCAGCAGCCCCCAGGTCCATGAGCAGTTCTTC; cdr3_aa: CASSPQVHEQFF
d_call: -; v_call: TRBV30; clone_size: many; j_call: TRBJ1-1; cdr3_length: 15; cdr3_nt: TGTGCCTGGAGTGTACGGGTCTCAGGGAACCCTGAAGCTTTCTTT; cdr3_aa: CAWSVRVSGNPEAFF
d_call: -; v_call: TRBV7-9; clone_size: -; j_call: TRBJ2-3; cdr3_length: 14; cdr3_nt: TGTGCCAGCAGCTCCGACCTTGCCCATGATACGCAGTATTTT; cdr3_aa: CASSSDLAHDTQYF
d_call: -; v_call: TRBV3-1; clone_size: many; j_call: TRBJ1-5; cdr3_length: 15; cdr3_nt: TGTGCCAGCAGCCAAGGAGACGAGACATCGGAGCCCCAGCATTTT; cdr3_aa: CASSQGDETSEPQHF
d_call: -; v_call: TRBV24-1; clone_size: few; j_call: TRBJ2-1; cdr3_length: 15; cdr3_nt: TGTGCCACCAGTGATTTTGTCCAACAGGACAATGAGCAGTTCTTC; cdr3_aa: CATSDFVQQDNEQFF
d_call: -; v_call: TRBV19; clone_size: -; j_call: TRBJ2-2; cdr3_length: 15; cdr3_nt: TGTGCCAGTAGGACGGAGCTTATGCGCACCGGGGAGCTGGTTTTT; cdr3_aa: CASRTELMRTGELVF
d_call: TRBD2; v_call: TRBV19; clone_size: few; j_call: TRBJ2-3; cdr3_length: 18; cdr3_nt: TGTGCCAGTAGTCCACGACTAGCGGGAGCGCAAATCACAGATACGCAGTATTTT; cdr3_aa: CASSPRLAGAQITDTQYF
d_call: TRBD1; v_call: TRBV28; clone_size: many; j_call: TRBJ1-2; cdr3_length: 13; cdr3_nt: TGTGCCAGCAGTTTCCAGGGGGGCTATGGCTACACCTTC; cdr3_aa: CASSFQGGYGYTF
d_call: -; v_call: TRBV7-2; clone_size: many; j_call: TRBJ2-7; cdr3_length: 19; cdr3_nt: TGTGCCAGCAGCTCCACCCTCCGAAGGGACTCCAGGAGCTCCTACGAGCAGTACTTC; cdr3_aa: CASSSTLRRDSRSSYEQYF
d_call: -; v_call: TRBV9; clone_size: -; j_call: TRBJ2-1; cdr3_length: 11; cdr3_nt: TGTGCCAGCAGCGTAGCGGGGGAGCAGTTCTTC; cdr3_aa: CASSVAGEQFF
d_call: -; v_call: TRBV6-5; clone_size: few; j_call: TRBJ1-3; cdr3_length: 14; cdr3_nt: TGTGCCAGCAGTTACGTGACAGGATCCAACACCATATATTTT; cdr3_aa: CASSYVTGSNTIYF
d_call: -; v_call: TRBV30; clone_size: many; j_call: TRBJ1-1; cdr3_length: 11; cdr3_nt: TGTGCCTGGTTTTTGAACACTGAAGCTTTCTTT; cdr3_aa: CAWFLNTEAFF
d_call: -; v_call: TRBV9; clone_size: many; j_call: TRBJ2-1; cdr3_length: 14; cdr3_nt: TGTGCCAGCAGCTTCGGACCGATGAACAATGAGCAGTTCTTC; cdr3_aa: CASSFGPMNNEQFF
d_call: -; v_call: TRBV20-1; clone_size: few; j_call: TRBJ1-4; cdr3_length: 14; cdr3_nt: TGCAGTGCCCCCTCGCCGGGGGGGGATGAAAAACTGTTTTTT; cdr3_aa: CSAPSPGGDEKLFF
d_call: TRBD2; v_call: TRBV11-2; clone_size: many; j_call: TRBJ2-1; cdr3_length: 17; cdr3_nt: TGTGCCAGCAGCTTCTCCCTAGCGGGAGGGGGGCTCAATGAGCAGTTCTTC; cdr3_aa: CASSFSLAGGGLNEQFF
d_call: -; v_call: TRBV4-2; clone_size: -; j_call: TRBJ2-3; cdr3_length: 17; cdr3_nt: TGTGCCAGCAGCCTTCGGAGGATCAAGATGTACACAGATACGCAGTATTTT; cdr3_aa: CASSLRRIKMYTDTQYF
d_call: -; v_call: TRBV11-2; clone_size: many; j_call: TRBJ2-5; cdr3_length: 13; cdr3_nt: TGTGCCAGCAGCGCAACAGGACAGACAAGTGGGTACTTC; cdr3_aa: CASSATGQTSGYF